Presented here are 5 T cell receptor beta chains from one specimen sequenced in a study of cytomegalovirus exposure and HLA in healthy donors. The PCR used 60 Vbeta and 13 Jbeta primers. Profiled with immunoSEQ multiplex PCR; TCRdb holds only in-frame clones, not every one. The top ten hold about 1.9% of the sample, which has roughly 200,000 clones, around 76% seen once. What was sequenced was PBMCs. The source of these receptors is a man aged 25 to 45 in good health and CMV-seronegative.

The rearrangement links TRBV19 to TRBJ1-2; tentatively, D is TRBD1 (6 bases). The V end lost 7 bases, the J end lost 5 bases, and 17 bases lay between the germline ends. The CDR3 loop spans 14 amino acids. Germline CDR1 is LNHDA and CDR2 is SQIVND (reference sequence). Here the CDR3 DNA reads TGTGCCAGTACTAACGGACAGCTTGGATATGGCTACACCTTC. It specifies CASTNGQLGYGYTF.

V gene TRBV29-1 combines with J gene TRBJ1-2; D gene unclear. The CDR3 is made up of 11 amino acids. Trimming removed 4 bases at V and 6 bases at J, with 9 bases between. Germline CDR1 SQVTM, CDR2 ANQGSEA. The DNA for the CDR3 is TGCAGCGTTGGAGGGTCGGATGGCTACACCTTC. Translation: CSVGGSDGYTF.

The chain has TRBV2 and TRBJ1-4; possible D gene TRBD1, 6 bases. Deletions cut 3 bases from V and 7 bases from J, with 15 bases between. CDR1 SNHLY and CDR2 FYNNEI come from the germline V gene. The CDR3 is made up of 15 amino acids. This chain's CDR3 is CASSENRAGGEKLFF. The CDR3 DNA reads TGTGCCAGCAGTGAGAACAGGGCGGGTGGTGAAAAACTGTTTTTT. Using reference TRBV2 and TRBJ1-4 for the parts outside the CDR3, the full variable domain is EPEVTQTPSHQVTQMGQEVILRCVPISNHLYFYWYRQILGQKVEFLVSFYNNEISEKSEIFDDQFSVERPDGSNFTLKIRSTKLEDSAMYFCASSENRAGGEKLFFGSGTQLSVL.

The CDR3 loop is CAISGHDRGTYTEAFF. Written as DNA, the CDR3 is TGTGCCATCAGTGGCCACGACAGGGGAACGTACACTGAAGCTTTCTTT. The rearrangement links TRBV10-3 to TRBJ1-1; 8 nucleotides align to TRBD1. The V gene end was trimmed by 4 bases and the J gene end by 3 bases; junction bases not matched to a gene: 10. The CDR3 runs 16 residues. The V gene's germline CDR1 is ENHRY and CDR2 SYGVKD.

CDR3 in DNA: TGCGCCAGCAGCTCTAAGCGGGAGGGCCGTGGAGATACGCAGTATTTT. Amino acid sequence: CASSSKREGRGDTQYF. The chain joins TRBV5-1 to TRBJ2-3; TRBD2 matches 10 bases. V shed 3 bases and J 5 bases; nucleotides not matched to a gene: 9. The germline V gene encodes CDR1 SGHRS and CDR2 YFSETQ. The CDR3 sequence is 16 residues long.